This TCR beta chain was recovered during a study of blood T cells in healthy people across ages. The second PCR ran roughly 7 to 12 cycles with a sample-barcoded 5' primer and J-beta primers. The template-switch adaptor, which had 12 random nucleotides, put a tag on each cDNA molecule. TCRdb re-called the 5' RACE reads through MiXCR, storing one row per CDR3 protein. The sample contains approximately 1,700,000 distinct CDR3 sequences, 30% to 40% of which appear only once. Donors each provided roughly 9.6 milliliters of peripheral blood. This CDR3 has 14 amino acids. The trim removed 7 bases at V and 0 bases at J, leaving 6 bases unmatched.

Sequencing was carried out using blood. The chain has TRBV12-3 or TRBV12-4 and TRBJ2-7; 7 nucleotides agree with TRBD2. The clonotype was recovered from a human donor in good health. The CDR3 bases are TGTGCCAGCAATTTGGGGAGGGACTCCTACGAGCAGTACTTC. This sequence encodes CASNLGRDSYEQYF.